Shown below are 16 T cell receptor beta chains from a single sample sequenced in a study of cytomegalovirus exposure and HLA in healthy donors. A multiplex PCR was run with 60 Vbeta primers and 13 Jbeta primers. The table came from immunoSEQ multiplex PCR; TCRdb's copy has only in-frame clones and leaves some out. The repertoire includes approximately 110,000 clones, more than 60% of them detected once, and 5.6% sits in the top ten. The sample consisted of PBMCs. Receptors originate from a male donor in good health and CMV-seronegative.

The J gene is TRBJ1-4, the V gene TRBV6-1; TRBD1 aligns across 9 bases. From germline, CDR1 is MNHNS and CDR2 SASEGT. The J segment lost 0 bases and the V segment lost 2 bases, leaving 13 bases of the junction unmatched. This CDR3 has 20 amino acids. For the CDR3, the DNA is TGTGCCAGCAGTGAAAAGTGGACAGGGGCAGGAACCGCAACTAATGAAAAACTGTTTTTT. It codes for CASSEKWTGAGTATNEKLFF.

This chain connects TRBV19 to TRBJ1-1, with TRBD1 matching 8 bases. Germline lookup yields CDR1 LNHDA and CDR2 SQIVND (reference sequence). The CDR3 length is 14 residues. V lost 5 bases, J lost 0 bases, and 2 bases stayed unmatched. The CDR3 bases are TGTGCCAGTAGTTTACAGGGGGTGAACACTGAAGCTTTCTTT. Its protein product is CASSLQGVNTEAFF.

CDR3 coding DNA: TGTGCCAGCAGCTTAGAGGCGTGGCAGGGGAACGAGCAGTACTTC. Residues: CASSLEAWQGNEQYF. The gene calls are TRBV7-8 and TRBJ2-7, with a weak D call TRBD1 (6 bases). Germline lookup yields CDR1 SGHVS and CDR2 FQNEAQ. The CDR3 totals 15 residues. The V gene lost 1 base and the J gene lost 5 bases, with 15 bases spanning the gap.

This chain uses TRBV6-5 with TRBJ2-5, with 8 bases aligning to TRBD1. Germline V gene data show CDR1 as MNHEY and CDR2 as SVGAGI. V lost 11 bases, J lost 5 bases, and 4 bases stayed unmatched. The CDR3 is 11 amino acids. CDR3 sequence (DNA): TGTGCCGGACAGGGATGGGAGACCCAGTACTTC. This translates into CAGQGWETQYF.

V and J are TRBV6-6 and TRBJ2-7; no clear D gene. This CDR3 has 14 amino acids. V gave up 2 bases and J gave up 1 base, with 9 bases separating them. Per the germline V gene, CDR1 is MNHNY and CDR2 is SVGAGI (reference sequence). The CDR3 spells CASSYIQPSYEQYF. DNA for the CDR3: TGTGCCAGCAGTTACATACAACCTTCCTACGAGCAGTACTTC.

V and J are TRBV9 and TRBJ2-7, with 12 positions matching TRBD2. Looked up from germline, CDR1 is SGDLS and CDR2 is YYNGEE. The CDR3 spans 16 residues. After removal of 5 bases from V and 4 bases from J, the junction contained 10 bases not matched to a gene. The CDR3, as DNA: TGTGCCAGCAGGCCATCTAGCGGGAGGGGTTATTACGAGCAGTACTTC. Its translation: CASRPSSGRGYYEQYF.

J is TRBJ1-1 and V is TRBV11-2, with TRBD1 matching 8 bases. The CDR3 totals 14 residues. Germline V gives CDR1 SGHAT, CDR2 FQNNGV. Trimming removed 6 bases from V and 3 bases from J; junction bases left unmatched: 6. For the CDR3, the DNA is TGTGCCAGCAGGACAGGGGAAAGGTACACTGAAGCTTTCTTT. Residues: CASRTGERYTEAFF.

The gene calls are TRBV2 and TRBJ1-5, with 7 bases aligning to TRBD1. Germline V lookup: CDR1 SNHLY, CDR2 FYNNEI. This CDR3 has 14 amino acids. V shed 0 bases and J 7 bases; nucleotides not matched to a gene: 3. The CDR3 here is CASSEATGRQPQHF. The CDR3 DNA reads as TGTGCCAGCAGTGAAGCGACAGGGAGGCAGCCCCAGCATTTT. The variable domain in full, completed from reference TRBV2 and TRBJ1-5, reads EPEVTQTPSHQVTQMGQEVILRCVPISNHLYFYWYRQILGQKVEFLVSFYNNEISEKSEIFDDQFSVERPDGSNFTLKIRSTKLEDSAMYFCASSEATGRQPQHFGDGTRLSIL.

The chain recombines TRBV19 with TRBJ2-7, with 11 positions matching TRBD2. The CDR3 totals 15 residues. The trim removed 8 bases at V and 0 bases at J, leaving 6 bases unmatched. Per the germline V gene, CDR1 is LNHDA and CDR2 is SQIVND (reference sequence). CDR3 loop: CASGTSGRSSYEQYF. Here the CDR3 DNA reads TGTGCCAGTGGGACTAGCGGAAGAAGCTCCTACGAGCAGTACTTC.

The chain carries TRBV5-5 and TRBJ2-7; 9 bases match TRBD2. The CDR3 is made up of 15 amino acids. J was trimmed by 5 bases and V by 4 bases; bases with no gene match: 10. Germline V lookup: CDR1 SGHKS, CDR2 YYEKEE (reference sequence). The CDR3 here is CASSPAAGGWNEQYF. CDR3 coding DNA: TGTGCCAGCAGCCCTGCGGCGGGAGGGTGGAACGAGCAGTACTTC.

The chain combines TRBV6-5 with TRBJ1-4, with D possibly matching TRBD1 (5 bases). CDR1 and CDR2 from the germline V gene are MNHEY and SVGAGI. The CDR3 consists of 15 residues. Trimming left V 2 bases short and J 0 bases short, with 7 bases between. DNA for the CDR3: TGTGCCAGCAGTTACACAGGAACAACTAATGAAAAACTGTTTTTT. Translated: CASSYTGTTNEKLFF.

The chain links TRBV12-5 to TRBJ2-1; 7 bases line up with TRBD2. V lost 5 bases and J lost 6; bases outside the gene matches: 10. Germline V gene data show CDR1 as LGHNT and CDR2 as FRNRAP. CDR3 length: 15 residues. CDR3 region: CASGPGLGVRNEQFF. The DNA of the CDR3 is TGTGCTAGTGGTCCAGGACTAGGGGTGCGCAATGAGCAGTTCTTC.

The J gene is TRBJ1-3, the V gene TRBV4-2; the D gene is possibly TRBD1 (6 bases). In germline, CDR1 is LGHNA, CDR2 YNFKEQ. The CDR3 spans 14 residues. Between the trimmed V and J ends, which lost 1 base and 5 bases, there was a span of 9 bases. This CDR3 is CASSQADRRNTIYF. In DNA, the CDR3 is TGTGCCAGCAGCCAAGCCGACAGGCGAAACACCATATATTTT.

The chain has TRBV15 and TRBJ2-1; weak D call: TRBD1 (6 bases). Per germline, CDR1 LNHNV and CDR2 YYDKDF (reference sequence). The CDR3 sequence is 15 residues long. The ends were cut back, 1 base at V and 6 bases at J, with 13 bases in the middle. The CDR3 DNA is TGTGCCACCAGCAGAGTAAAACAGGGAATCAATGAGCAGTTCTTC. It encodes CATSRVKQGINEQFF.

This chain links TRBV19 with TRBJ1-2; D may be TRBD1 (5 bases). CDR3 length: 13 residues. The germline CDR1 and CDR2 sequences are LNHDA and SQIVND (reference sequence). The V end was cut by 3 bases, the J end by 4 bases, with 9 bases between. The CDR3 coding sequence is TGTGCCAGTAGTATTGGGGGGTCCTATGGCTACACCTTC. Translated: CASSIGGSYGYTF.

This CDR3 is CAWSTPFSGAPYEQYF. In DNA, the CDR3 is TGTGCCTGGAGTACCCCATTTAGCGGGGCCCCCTACGAGCAGTACTTC. This chain connects TRBV30 to TRBJ2-7; TRBD2 agrees at 8 bases. From germline, CDR1 is GTSNPN and CDR2 SVGIG (reference sequence). With V trimmed by 2 bases and J by 2 bases, 11 bases remained unmatched. The CDR3 runs to 16 residues.